This T cell receptor (beta chain) was profiled in a study of shared clonotypes between healthy human individuals. Broader study findings: A generally larger estimated richness was seen in naive subsets than in memory subsets.

Naive CD8 cells were CD45RO-negative, positively selected for CCR7, excluding terminally differentiated effector memory CD45RA+ cells. About this clone itself: The antigen remains unidentified.

It was at deep level that the assay was run. Original data processing: ImmunoSEQ sequences covered only the junction and lacked quality scores; filtering therefore differed. This table comes from immunoSEQ multiplex PCR, and its TCRdb copy is limited to in-frame clones, with some not included. V, J and clone size derive from that table, while D and trimming were established from the DNA sequence. Of hundreds of thousands of clones listed, about 96% are singletons. CDR1 MNHEY and CDR2 SMNVEV come from the germline V gene (reference sequence). Trimming took off 4 bases at V and 2 bases at J, with 5 bases between the two ends. There are 12 residues in the CDR3.

The chain employs TRBV27 and TRBJ1-2, with unresolved D. This TCR was sampled from a woman aged 25 to 39 in good health. The specimen was naive CD8+ T cells sorted from blood. CDR3 nucleotides: TGTGCCAGCAGTTCGGGGAACTATGGCTACACCTTC. Its translation: CASSSGNYGYTF.